Below, 5 T cell receptor beta chains from the same sample are listed, as sequenced in a study of T cell responses to AZD1222 COVID-19 vaccine. Only in-frame clones appear in the TCRdb table, and some are missing; sequencing was by immunoSEQ multiplex PCR. The sample shows 90,000 to 95,000 clones, around 84% of them seen only once. The material sequenced was peripheral blood, taken on day 0 of AZD1222 vaccination. The source is an adult in good health.

The chain employs TRBV5-6 and TRBJ2-7; 14 bases agree with TRBD2. V lost 1 base to trimming and J lost 6 bases; unmatched junction nucleotides: 9. The CDR3 loop spans 17 amino acids. CDR1 and CDR2 from the germline V gene are SGHDT and YYEEEE. For the CDR3, the DNA is TGTGCCAGCAGCTTGTTGACTAGCGGGAGGGTCCCTCGCGAGCAGTACTTC. Translating it yields CASSLLTSGRVPREQYF.

This clone was counted a few times. The chain carries TRBV6-5 and TRBJ1-5; 8 nucleotides line up with TRBD1. The CDR3 contains 14 residues. Trimming cost V 6 bases and J 5 bases; bases outside gene matches: 6. Germline V gives CDR1 MNHEY, CDR2 SVGAGI. CDR3 DNA sequence: TGTGCCAGCAGGCCCAGGGGGCGGGATCAGCCCCAGCATTTT. Encoded protein: CASRPRGRDQPQHF.

The rearrangement uses TRBV28 and TRBJ1-2; a weak D match, TRBD1 (5 bases). The CDR3 spans 13 residues. V was clipped by 5 bases and J by 2 bases, with 9 bases between them. CDR1 is MDHEN, CDR2 SYDVKM, per germline. The CDR3 protein is CASSPTGNYGYTF. CDR3 in DNA: TGTGCCAGCAGTCCAACAGGAAACTATGGCTACACCTTC.

This rearrangement joins TRBV10-1 to TRBJ1-6, with 10 nucleotides matching TRBD1. Germline lookup yields CDR1 WNHNN and CDR2 SYGVQD (reference sequence). With 7 bases clipped from V and 1 base from J, the junction kept 13 bases outside the gene matches. The length of the CDR3 is 19 residues. Written as DNA, the CDR3 is TGCGCCAGCACTATTTCCGGGACAGGGGTTGAATCCTATAATTCACCCCTCCACTTT. This translates into CASTISGTGVESYNSPLHF.

This clone was seen more than once but under ten times. The chain recombines TRBV7-9 with TRBJ2-3; the match to TRBD2 covers 7 bases. This CDR3 is 15 amino acids long. The V and J ends lost 1 base and 0 bases, in that order; junction bases with no gene match: 1. Germline loops: CDR1 SEHNR, CDR2 FQNEAQ (reference sequence). CDR3 amino acids: CASSLGSGSTDTQYF. The DNA for the CDR3 is TGTGCCAGCAGCTTAGGTAGCGGGAGCACAGATACGCAGTATTTT.